The 15 T cell receptor beta chains reported below all come from one sample, sequenced in a study of T-cell reconstitution after alpha-beta-depleted transplantation in children. General study findings and limits: The authors attributed T-cell counts and diversity one year after transplant mostly to newly produced T cells.

Unique molecular identifiers were built into the TCRbeta library. In TCRdb, the PCR reads were re-called with MiXCR into one record per CDR3 protein. The sample shows some 300,000 distinct CDR3 sequences, less than 9.5% of them seen only once. These receptors have no identified antigens. This sample comprised peripheral blood, obtained 360 days after TCRalphabeta/CD19-depleted stem cell transplant. These receptors originate from a female patient aged 2-9 years who had a stem cell transplant for Fanconi anemia, so the T cells may come from the graft donor.

This clonotype was seen a handful of times. This CDR3 reads CASSLTKGAGDTQYF. The DNA of the CDR3 is TGCGCCAGCAGCTTGACGAAGGGGGCGGGGGATACGCAGTATTTT. The V call is TRBV5-1, the J call TRBJ2-3; maybe TRBD1 (7 bases). CDR3 length: 15 amino acids. Germline CDR1 is SGHRS and CDR2 is YFSETQ. V was cut by 1 base and J by 6 bases, with 15 bases left in between.

The chain carries TRBV3-1 and TRBJ2-4, with a tentative D call TRBD2 (6 bases). Germline V lookup: CDR1 LGHDT, CDR2 YNNKEL (reference sequence). The CDR3 runs 15 residues. V lost 2 bases and J lost 6, with 14 bases in between. The chain's CDR3 is CASSQTSGAGNIQYF. The DNA for the CDR3 is TGTGCCAGCAGCCAAACATCGGGAGCGGGAAACATTCAGTACTTC.

This clonotype was observed many times. This chain connects TRBV12-3 or TRBV12-4 to TRBJ2-5; maybe TRBD1 (5 bases). The CDR3 length is 11 residues. V was shortened by 7 bases and J by 5 bases, with 8 bases between the two germline ends. CDR3 in DNA: TGTGCCAGCATCCAGGGTGAGACCCAGTACTTC. Its translation: CASIQGETQYF.

This sequence joins TRBV6-1 and TRBJ1-2; the D gene is possibly TRBD1 (6 bases). V was trimmed by 6 bases and J by 2 bases, leaving 16 bases between them. The CDR3 consists of 15 residues. Germline V gene data show CDR1 as MNHNS and CDR2 as SASEGT. CDR3 bases: TGTGCCAGCAGGGCGAGAGGGACACCCAACTATGGCTACACCTTC. Its protein product is CASRARGTPNYGYTF.

This clonotype was detected many times. The chain is built from TRBV10-3 and TRBJ2-2; D possibly corresponds to TRBD1 (6 bases). The V gene lost 3 bases and the J gene lost 4 bases, with 6 bases spanning the gap. The CDR3 is 13 residues long. Germline CDR1 and CDR2: ENHRY and SYGVKD. The CDR3 DNA reads TGTGCCATCAGTGAAGGGGGCACCGGGGAGCTGTTTTTT. Protein sequence: CAISEGGTGELFF.

The table lists this clonotype with a few counts. V is TRBV11-1 and J is TRBJ2-3, with 14 bases aligning to TRBD2. V lost 2 bases, J lost 3 bases, and 10 bases stayed unmatched. The CDR3 contains 19 residues. CDR1 is SGHAT and CDR2 is FQDESV in the germline V gene (reference sequence). The CDR3 sequence: CASSLRWRLAGGLTDTQYF. As DNA, the CDR3 is TGTGCCAGCAGCTTAAGGTGGCGACTAGCGGGGGGGCTTACAGATACGCAGTATTTT.

This rearrangement joins TRBV28 to TRBJ1-6, with TRBD1 matching 7 bases. The length of the CDR3 is 14 residues. Germline V lookup: CDR1 MDHEN, CDR2 SYDVKM. Germline trimming cut 8 bases from V and 12 bases from J; bases unmatched to any gene: 13. CDR3 region: CASRQGDRVKPLHF. The CDR3 DNA reads as TGTGCCAGCCGACAAGGAGACAGGGTGAAACCCCTCCACTTT.

This clonotype showed up just a few times. This chain uses TRBV28 with TRBJ2-2, with TRBD2 matching 13 bases. With V trimmed by 8 bases and J by 6 bases, 9 bases remained unmatched. The CDR3 totals 16 residues. Looked up from germline, CDR1 is MDHEN and CDR2 is SYDVKM. The CDR3 DNA sequence: TGTGCCAGCGCAAAACTAGCGGGGGGGCCCCCCGGGGAGCTGTTTTTT. The encoded protein is CASAKLAGGPPGELFF.

The chain combines TRBV11-2 with TRBJ2-7; perhaps TRBD1 as D (6 bases). Trimming left V 5 bases short and J 3 bases short, with 14 bases between. This CDR3 is 14 amino acids long. The germline CDR1 and CDR2 sequences are SGHAT and FQNNGV. CDR3 region: CASSTQGPRYEQYF. CDR3 coding DNA: TGTGCCAGCAGCACACAGGGTCCTCGCTACGAGCAGTACTTC. The variable domain in full, completed from reference TRBV11-2 and TRBJ2-7, reads EAGVAQSPRYKIIEKRQSVAFWCNPISGHATLYWYQQILGQGPKLLIQFQNNGVVDDSQLPKDRFSAERLKGVDSTLKIQPAKLEDSAVYLCASSTQGPRYEQYFGPGTRLTVT.

The rearrangement joins TRBV7-2 to TRBJ1-4; D might be TRBD1 (5 bases). Germline CDR1 is SGHTA and CDR2 is FQGNSA. V was shortened by 4 bases and J by 4 bases, with 13 bases between the two germline ends. The CDR3 is 15 residues long. This CDR3 reads CASSYAGSDNEKLFF. The DNA of the CDR3 is TGTGCCAGCAGCTATGCAGGGTCAGATAATGAAAAACTGTTTTTT.

This clonotype turned up a few times. The chain combines TRBV12-3 or TRBV12-4 with TRBJ1-2; a possible D gene is TRBD1 (5 bases). Deletions cut 5 bases from V and 8 bases from J, with 15 bases between. This CDR3 contains 13 residues. This chain's CDR3 is CASSPPREGGYTF. DNA of the CDR3: TGTGCCAGCAGTCCGCCCAGGGAGGGGGGCTACACCTTC.

This clonotype was seen at least ten times. This sequence joins TRBV7-8 and TRBJ2-7, with D tentatively TRBD2 (5 bases). The V gene's germline CDR1 is SGHVS and CDR2 FQNEAQ. The CDR3 sequence is 17 residues long. The ends were cut back, 1 base at V and 4 bases at J, with 20 bases in the middle. The CDR3 DNA reads TGTGCCAGCAGCTTAGTGTACCAAATAAGCGAGGGTTACGAGCAGTACTTC. Amino acids: CASSLVYQISEGYEQYF.

This clonotype was recorded many times. The chain is built from TRBV2 and TRBJ2-2, with 9 bases aligning to TRBD1. Trimming removed 5 bases from V and 4 bases from J; junction bases left unmatched: 5. Per the germline V gene, CDR1 is SNHLY and CDR2 is FYNNEI. The CDR3 is made up of 15 amino acids. CDR3 bases: TGTGCCAGCAGTTCCGGGACAGGGTTCACCGGGGAGCTGTTTTTT. Its translation: CASSSGTGFTGELFF.

The table lists this clonotype with many counts. The genes are TRBV20-1 and TRBJ2-5; TRBD2 matches at 8 bases. The CDR3 runs 14 residues. The V gene end was trimmed by 2 bases and the J gene end by 1 base; junction bases not matched to a gene: 3. Germline values: CDR1 DFQATT, CDR2 SNEGSKA (reference sequence). The CDR3 reads CSARKAGAQETQYF. The CDR3 DNA is TGCAGTGCTAGAAAAGCGGGAGCCCAAGAGACCCAGTACTTC.

The table lists this clonotype with many counts. The chain links TRBV7-3 to TRBJ2-1; possibly TRBD2 for D (5 bases). The CDR3 length is 13 residues. V was trimmed by 2 bases and J by 7 bases, leaving 9 bases between them. Per germline, CDR1 SGHTA and CDR2 FQGTGA. Written as DNA, the CDR3 is TGTGCCAGCAGCTTATCAGCGGTAAATGAGCAGTTCTTC. It specifies CASSLSAVNEQFF.